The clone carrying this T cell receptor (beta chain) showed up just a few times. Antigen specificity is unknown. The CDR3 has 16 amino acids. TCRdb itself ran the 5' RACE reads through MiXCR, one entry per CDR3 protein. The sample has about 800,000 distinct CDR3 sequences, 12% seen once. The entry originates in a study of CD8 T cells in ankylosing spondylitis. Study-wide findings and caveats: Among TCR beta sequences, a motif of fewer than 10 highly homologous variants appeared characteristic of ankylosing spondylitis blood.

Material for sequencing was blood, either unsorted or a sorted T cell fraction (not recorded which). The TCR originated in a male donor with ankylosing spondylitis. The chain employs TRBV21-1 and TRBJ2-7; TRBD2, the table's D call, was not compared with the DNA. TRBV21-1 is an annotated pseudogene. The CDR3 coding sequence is TGTGCCAGCCCCACAGGGCGGGACGGAAGCTCCTACGAGCAGTACTTC. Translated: CASPTGRDGSSYEQYF.